The T cell receptor (beta chain) described here comes from a study of blood T cells in healthy people across ages. Total RNA, at least 5.5 micrograms per sample, was extracted from PBMCs. The use of a sample-barcoded 5' primer and a J-beta primer mix characterized a second PCR of roughly 6 to 11 cycles. Using its own MiXCR run on the 5' RACE reads, TCRdb lists one record per CDR3 protein. The sample has over 750,000 distinct CDR3 sequences, more than 20% seen once; the top ten hold 9.4%. Germline V gives CDR1 SQVTM, CDR2 ANQGSEA. V was shortened by 3 bases and J by 3 bases, with 2 bases between the two germline ends. The CDR3 has 11 amino acids. This clonotype was found many times. The data also belong to a second study, concerning T cells of mothers and their children. In that study: Every mother produced more than 8 million TCR beta CDR3 reads, whereas every child provided several million. The effect of thymic selection on TCR recombination output is similar between related and unrelated pairs. The study found slightly higher but non-significant overlap in related versus unrelated mother-child pairs.

Sequencing was done on a sample of blood. This sequence was found in a boy aged 5-17 years in good health. The chain joins TRBV29-1 to TRBJ1-4, with D unclear. CDR3 protein: CSVEANEKLFF. The CDR3, as DNA: TGCAGCGTTGAGGCTAATGAAAAACTGTTTTTT.